This entry lists 8 T cell receptor beta chains sequenced from one sample in a study of identifying expanded T cells in peripheral blood. Generated by immunoSEQ multiplex PCR, the TCRdb table keeps only in-frame clones and is missing some. The sample holds about 82,000 clones, approximately 90% seen once. The sequenced sample was blood. The receptors were sampled from a person aged 18 to 70 in good health.

J is TRBJ2-7 and V is TRBV30; 9 bases are shared with TRBD1. CDR3 length equals 13 residues. CDR1 and CDR2 (germline): GTSNPN, SVGIG (reference sequence). The J segment lost 2 bases and the V segment lost 3 bases, leaving 2 bases of the junction unmatched. The CDR3 here is CAWSTGGPYEQYF. The CDR3 DNA follows: TGTGCCTGGAGCACAGGGGGCCCCTACGAGCAGTACTTC.

This clone was picked up a small number of times. The genes are TRBV2 and TRBJ1-5, with a tentative D call TRBD1 (6 bases). Trimming left V 3 bases short and J 7 bases short, with 10 bases between. Germline V gene sequence: CDR1 SNHLY, CDR2 FYNNEI. This CDR3 has 13 amino acids. DNA for the CDR3: TGTGCCAGCAGTGACAGGGGTCGGCAGCCCCAGCATTTT. It translates to CASSDRGRQPQHF. The whole variable domain, filled in from reference TRBV2 and TRBJ1-5, reads EPEVTQTPSHQVTQMGQEVILRCVPISNHLYFYWYRQILGQKVEFLVSFYNNEISEKSEIFDDQFSVERPDGSNFTLKIRSTKLEDSAMYFCASSDRGRQPQHFGDGTRLSIL.

In nucleotides, the CDR3 is TGCGCCAGCAACCCTAGAGGGGGCCTGGAGACCCAGTACTTC. It codes for CASNPRGGLETQYF. The genes are TRBV5-1 and TRBJ2-5; 7 bases agree with TRBD1. Trimming cost V 6 bases and J 5 bases; bases outside gene matches: 10. CDR1 is SGHRS, CDR2 YFSETQ, per germline. There are 14 residues in the CDR3.

The chain has TRBV6-5 and TRBJ2-1; 12 bases are shared with TRBD2. Germline lookup yields CDR1 MNHEY and CDR2 SVGAGI. V shed 7 bases, J shed 5 bases, and the junction held 3 bases outside the gene matches. This CDR3 comprises 14 residues. CDR3 bases: TGTGCCAGCACCCGACTAGCGGGAGACAATGAGCAGTTCTTC. Translation gives CASTRLAGDNEQFF.

The J gene is TRBJ1-3, the V gene TRBV21-1. TRBV21-1 is termed a pseudogene. There are 15 residues in the CDR3. CDR3 bases: TGTGCCAGCAGCATCATAGGGCGCTCTGGAAACACCATATATTTT. Protein sequence: CASSIIGRSGNTIYF.

The chain recombines TRBV30 with TRBJ2-1, with D unresolved. The CDR3 is made up of 10 amino acids. V lost 2 bases to trimming and J lost 7 bases, with 3 bases between them. Germline V gives CDR1 GTSNPN, CDR2 SVGIG (reference sequence). CDR3 region: CAWSKNEQFF. The CDR3 DNA follows: TGTGCCTGGAGTAAAAATGAGCAGTTCTTC.

V is TRBV27 and J is TRBJ2-3; D gene unclear. Trimming pared 5 bases from V and 5 bases from J, leaving 11 bases between. Germline V lookup: CDR1 MNHEY, CDR2 SMNVEV (reference sequence). The CDR3 covers 13 residues. CDR3 sequence (DNA): TGTGCCAGCAGTCGGGTAATGGGAGATACGCAGTATTTT. Its translation is CASSRVMGDTQYF.

The chain uses TRBV7-3 and TRBJ1-1; no reliable D call. Germline CDR1 SGHTA, CDR2 FQGTGA. This CDR3 has 14 amino acids. The ends were cut back, 5 bases at V and 1 base at J, with 11 bases in the middle. CDR3: CASSPSGANTEAFF. In DNA form, the CDR3 reads TGTGCCAGCAGCCCTTCTGGCGCGAACACTGAAGCTTTCTTT.